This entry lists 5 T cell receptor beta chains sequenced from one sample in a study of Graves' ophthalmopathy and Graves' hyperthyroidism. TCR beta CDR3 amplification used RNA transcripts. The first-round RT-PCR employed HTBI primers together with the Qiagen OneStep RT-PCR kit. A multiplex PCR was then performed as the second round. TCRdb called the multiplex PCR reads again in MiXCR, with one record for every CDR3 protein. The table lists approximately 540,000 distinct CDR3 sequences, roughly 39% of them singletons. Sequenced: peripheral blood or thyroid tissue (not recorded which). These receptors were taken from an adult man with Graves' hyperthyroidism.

CDR3 sequence (DNA): TGTGCCAGCAGCCACAGCGGCCAAGAGACCCAGTACTTC. It encodes CASSHSGQETQYF. V is TRBV12-3 or TRBV12-4 and J is TRBJ2-5; TRBD2 might be the D (5 bases). This CDR3 region has 13 residues. Trimming removed 6 bases from V and 1 base from J, with 9 bases in between.

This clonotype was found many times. CDR3 bases: TGTGCCAGCAGCCAAGATCCTGGCCGACAGCGTTATAATTCACCCCTCCACTTT. This sequence encodes CASSQDPGRQRYNSPLHF. The J gene is TRBJ1-6, the V gene TRBV4-2, with a tentative D call TRBD1 (5 bases). The V gene lost 0 bases and the J gene lost 4 bases, with 16 bases spanning the gap. CDR1 and CDR2 from the germline V gene are LGHNA and YNFKEQ. The CDR3 sequence is 18 residues long.

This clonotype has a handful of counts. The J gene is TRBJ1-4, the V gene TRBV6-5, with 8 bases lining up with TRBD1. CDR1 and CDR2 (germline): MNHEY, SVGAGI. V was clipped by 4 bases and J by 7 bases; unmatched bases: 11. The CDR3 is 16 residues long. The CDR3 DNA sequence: TGTGCCAGCAGTTCCCCTACAGTCAGGGGGCGTGAAAAACTGTTTTTT. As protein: CASSSPTVRGREKLFF.

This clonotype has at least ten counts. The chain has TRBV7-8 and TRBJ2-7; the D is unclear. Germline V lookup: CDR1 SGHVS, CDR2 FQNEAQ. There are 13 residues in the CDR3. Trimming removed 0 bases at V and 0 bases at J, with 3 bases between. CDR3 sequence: CASSLASSYEQYF. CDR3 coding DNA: TGTGCCAGCAGCTTAGCAAGCTCCTACGAGCAGTACTTC.

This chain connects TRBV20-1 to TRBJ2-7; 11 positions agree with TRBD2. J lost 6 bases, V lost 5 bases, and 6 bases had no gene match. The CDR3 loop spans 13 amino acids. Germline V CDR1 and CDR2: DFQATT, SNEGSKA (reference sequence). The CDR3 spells CSAVSGRAGEQYF. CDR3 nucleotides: TGCAGTGCTGTTAGCGGGAGGGCGGGCGAGCAGTACTTC.